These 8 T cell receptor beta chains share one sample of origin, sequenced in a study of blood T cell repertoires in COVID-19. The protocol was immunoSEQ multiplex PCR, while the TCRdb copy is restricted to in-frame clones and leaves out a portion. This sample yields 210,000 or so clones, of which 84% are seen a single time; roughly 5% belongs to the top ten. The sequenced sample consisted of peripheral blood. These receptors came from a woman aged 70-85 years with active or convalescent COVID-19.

The CDR3, as DNA: TGTGCCACCAGCAGAGACAGGGGTAGTAACACCATATATTTT. It translates to CATSRDRGSNTIYF. The gene calls are TRBV15 and TRBJ1-3; D perhaps matches TRBD1 (6 bases). CDR3 length: 14 amino acids. The germline CDR1 and CDR2 sequences are LNHNV and YYDKDF (reference sequence). V was shortened by 0 bases and J by 7 bases, with 10 bases between the two germline ends.

The CDR3 loop reads CASSPRDFTEAFF. The CDR3 bases are TGTGCCAGCAGCCCCCGGGACTTCACTGAAGCTTTCTTT. The V call is TRBV9, the J call TRBJ1-1, with a weak D call TRBD1 (5 bases). The CDR3 runs 13 residues. Germline assignment: CDR1 SGDLS and CDR2 YYNGEE. The germline V and J ends were trimmed by 4 bases and 4 bases, with 11 bases remaining between them.

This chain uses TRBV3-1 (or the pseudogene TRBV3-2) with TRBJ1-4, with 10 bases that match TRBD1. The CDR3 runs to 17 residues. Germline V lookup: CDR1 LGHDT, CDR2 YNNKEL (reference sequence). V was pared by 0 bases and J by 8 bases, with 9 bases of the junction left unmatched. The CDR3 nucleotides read TGTGCCAGCAGCCAAGAAGTCGGGACAGGGGTTTTGGAAAAACTGTTTTTT. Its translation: CASSQEVGTGVLEKLFF.

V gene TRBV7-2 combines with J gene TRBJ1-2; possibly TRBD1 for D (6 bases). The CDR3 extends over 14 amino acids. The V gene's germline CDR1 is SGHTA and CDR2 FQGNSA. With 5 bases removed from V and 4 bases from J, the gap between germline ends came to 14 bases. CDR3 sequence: CASSRDTNFYGYTF. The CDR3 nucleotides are TGTGCCAGCAGCCGGGACACAAACTTCTATGGCTACACCTTC.

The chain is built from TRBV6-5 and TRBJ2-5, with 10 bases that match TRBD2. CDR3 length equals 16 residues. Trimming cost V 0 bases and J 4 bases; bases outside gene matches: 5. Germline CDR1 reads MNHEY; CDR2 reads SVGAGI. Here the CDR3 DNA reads TGTGCCAGCAGTTACTCGCCTAGCGGGAGACGAGAGACCCAGTACTTC. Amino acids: CASSYSPSGRRETQYF.

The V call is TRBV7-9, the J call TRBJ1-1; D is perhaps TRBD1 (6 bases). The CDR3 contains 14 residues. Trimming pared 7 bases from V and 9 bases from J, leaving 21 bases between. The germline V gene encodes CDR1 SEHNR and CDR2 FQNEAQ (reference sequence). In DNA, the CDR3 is TGTGCCAGCACCCAGGGGCAGTCCCACATCCAAGCTTTCTTT. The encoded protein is CASTQGQSHIQAFF. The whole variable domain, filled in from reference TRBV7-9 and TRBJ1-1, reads DTGVSQNPRHKITKRGQNVTFRCDPISEHNRLYWYRQTLGQGPEFLTYFQNEAQLEKSRLLSDRFSAERPKGSFSTLEIQRTEQGDSAMYLCASTQGQSHIQAFFGQGTRLTVV.

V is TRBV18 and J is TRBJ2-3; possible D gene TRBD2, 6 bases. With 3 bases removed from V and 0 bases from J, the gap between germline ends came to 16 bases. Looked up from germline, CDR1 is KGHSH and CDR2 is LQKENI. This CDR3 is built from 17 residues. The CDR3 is CASSPRVLAASTDTQYF. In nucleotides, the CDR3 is TGTGCCAGCTCACCTCGCGTATTAGCGGCGAGCACAGATACGCAGTATTTT.

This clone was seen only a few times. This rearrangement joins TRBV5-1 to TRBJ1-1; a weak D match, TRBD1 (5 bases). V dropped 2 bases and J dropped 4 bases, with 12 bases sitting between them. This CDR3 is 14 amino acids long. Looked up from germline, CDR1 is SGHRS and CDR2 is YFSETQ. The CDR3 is CASSFKGLSTEAFF. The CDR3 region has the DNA TGCGCCAGCAGCTTTAAGGGGTTATCCACTGAAGCTTTCTTT.